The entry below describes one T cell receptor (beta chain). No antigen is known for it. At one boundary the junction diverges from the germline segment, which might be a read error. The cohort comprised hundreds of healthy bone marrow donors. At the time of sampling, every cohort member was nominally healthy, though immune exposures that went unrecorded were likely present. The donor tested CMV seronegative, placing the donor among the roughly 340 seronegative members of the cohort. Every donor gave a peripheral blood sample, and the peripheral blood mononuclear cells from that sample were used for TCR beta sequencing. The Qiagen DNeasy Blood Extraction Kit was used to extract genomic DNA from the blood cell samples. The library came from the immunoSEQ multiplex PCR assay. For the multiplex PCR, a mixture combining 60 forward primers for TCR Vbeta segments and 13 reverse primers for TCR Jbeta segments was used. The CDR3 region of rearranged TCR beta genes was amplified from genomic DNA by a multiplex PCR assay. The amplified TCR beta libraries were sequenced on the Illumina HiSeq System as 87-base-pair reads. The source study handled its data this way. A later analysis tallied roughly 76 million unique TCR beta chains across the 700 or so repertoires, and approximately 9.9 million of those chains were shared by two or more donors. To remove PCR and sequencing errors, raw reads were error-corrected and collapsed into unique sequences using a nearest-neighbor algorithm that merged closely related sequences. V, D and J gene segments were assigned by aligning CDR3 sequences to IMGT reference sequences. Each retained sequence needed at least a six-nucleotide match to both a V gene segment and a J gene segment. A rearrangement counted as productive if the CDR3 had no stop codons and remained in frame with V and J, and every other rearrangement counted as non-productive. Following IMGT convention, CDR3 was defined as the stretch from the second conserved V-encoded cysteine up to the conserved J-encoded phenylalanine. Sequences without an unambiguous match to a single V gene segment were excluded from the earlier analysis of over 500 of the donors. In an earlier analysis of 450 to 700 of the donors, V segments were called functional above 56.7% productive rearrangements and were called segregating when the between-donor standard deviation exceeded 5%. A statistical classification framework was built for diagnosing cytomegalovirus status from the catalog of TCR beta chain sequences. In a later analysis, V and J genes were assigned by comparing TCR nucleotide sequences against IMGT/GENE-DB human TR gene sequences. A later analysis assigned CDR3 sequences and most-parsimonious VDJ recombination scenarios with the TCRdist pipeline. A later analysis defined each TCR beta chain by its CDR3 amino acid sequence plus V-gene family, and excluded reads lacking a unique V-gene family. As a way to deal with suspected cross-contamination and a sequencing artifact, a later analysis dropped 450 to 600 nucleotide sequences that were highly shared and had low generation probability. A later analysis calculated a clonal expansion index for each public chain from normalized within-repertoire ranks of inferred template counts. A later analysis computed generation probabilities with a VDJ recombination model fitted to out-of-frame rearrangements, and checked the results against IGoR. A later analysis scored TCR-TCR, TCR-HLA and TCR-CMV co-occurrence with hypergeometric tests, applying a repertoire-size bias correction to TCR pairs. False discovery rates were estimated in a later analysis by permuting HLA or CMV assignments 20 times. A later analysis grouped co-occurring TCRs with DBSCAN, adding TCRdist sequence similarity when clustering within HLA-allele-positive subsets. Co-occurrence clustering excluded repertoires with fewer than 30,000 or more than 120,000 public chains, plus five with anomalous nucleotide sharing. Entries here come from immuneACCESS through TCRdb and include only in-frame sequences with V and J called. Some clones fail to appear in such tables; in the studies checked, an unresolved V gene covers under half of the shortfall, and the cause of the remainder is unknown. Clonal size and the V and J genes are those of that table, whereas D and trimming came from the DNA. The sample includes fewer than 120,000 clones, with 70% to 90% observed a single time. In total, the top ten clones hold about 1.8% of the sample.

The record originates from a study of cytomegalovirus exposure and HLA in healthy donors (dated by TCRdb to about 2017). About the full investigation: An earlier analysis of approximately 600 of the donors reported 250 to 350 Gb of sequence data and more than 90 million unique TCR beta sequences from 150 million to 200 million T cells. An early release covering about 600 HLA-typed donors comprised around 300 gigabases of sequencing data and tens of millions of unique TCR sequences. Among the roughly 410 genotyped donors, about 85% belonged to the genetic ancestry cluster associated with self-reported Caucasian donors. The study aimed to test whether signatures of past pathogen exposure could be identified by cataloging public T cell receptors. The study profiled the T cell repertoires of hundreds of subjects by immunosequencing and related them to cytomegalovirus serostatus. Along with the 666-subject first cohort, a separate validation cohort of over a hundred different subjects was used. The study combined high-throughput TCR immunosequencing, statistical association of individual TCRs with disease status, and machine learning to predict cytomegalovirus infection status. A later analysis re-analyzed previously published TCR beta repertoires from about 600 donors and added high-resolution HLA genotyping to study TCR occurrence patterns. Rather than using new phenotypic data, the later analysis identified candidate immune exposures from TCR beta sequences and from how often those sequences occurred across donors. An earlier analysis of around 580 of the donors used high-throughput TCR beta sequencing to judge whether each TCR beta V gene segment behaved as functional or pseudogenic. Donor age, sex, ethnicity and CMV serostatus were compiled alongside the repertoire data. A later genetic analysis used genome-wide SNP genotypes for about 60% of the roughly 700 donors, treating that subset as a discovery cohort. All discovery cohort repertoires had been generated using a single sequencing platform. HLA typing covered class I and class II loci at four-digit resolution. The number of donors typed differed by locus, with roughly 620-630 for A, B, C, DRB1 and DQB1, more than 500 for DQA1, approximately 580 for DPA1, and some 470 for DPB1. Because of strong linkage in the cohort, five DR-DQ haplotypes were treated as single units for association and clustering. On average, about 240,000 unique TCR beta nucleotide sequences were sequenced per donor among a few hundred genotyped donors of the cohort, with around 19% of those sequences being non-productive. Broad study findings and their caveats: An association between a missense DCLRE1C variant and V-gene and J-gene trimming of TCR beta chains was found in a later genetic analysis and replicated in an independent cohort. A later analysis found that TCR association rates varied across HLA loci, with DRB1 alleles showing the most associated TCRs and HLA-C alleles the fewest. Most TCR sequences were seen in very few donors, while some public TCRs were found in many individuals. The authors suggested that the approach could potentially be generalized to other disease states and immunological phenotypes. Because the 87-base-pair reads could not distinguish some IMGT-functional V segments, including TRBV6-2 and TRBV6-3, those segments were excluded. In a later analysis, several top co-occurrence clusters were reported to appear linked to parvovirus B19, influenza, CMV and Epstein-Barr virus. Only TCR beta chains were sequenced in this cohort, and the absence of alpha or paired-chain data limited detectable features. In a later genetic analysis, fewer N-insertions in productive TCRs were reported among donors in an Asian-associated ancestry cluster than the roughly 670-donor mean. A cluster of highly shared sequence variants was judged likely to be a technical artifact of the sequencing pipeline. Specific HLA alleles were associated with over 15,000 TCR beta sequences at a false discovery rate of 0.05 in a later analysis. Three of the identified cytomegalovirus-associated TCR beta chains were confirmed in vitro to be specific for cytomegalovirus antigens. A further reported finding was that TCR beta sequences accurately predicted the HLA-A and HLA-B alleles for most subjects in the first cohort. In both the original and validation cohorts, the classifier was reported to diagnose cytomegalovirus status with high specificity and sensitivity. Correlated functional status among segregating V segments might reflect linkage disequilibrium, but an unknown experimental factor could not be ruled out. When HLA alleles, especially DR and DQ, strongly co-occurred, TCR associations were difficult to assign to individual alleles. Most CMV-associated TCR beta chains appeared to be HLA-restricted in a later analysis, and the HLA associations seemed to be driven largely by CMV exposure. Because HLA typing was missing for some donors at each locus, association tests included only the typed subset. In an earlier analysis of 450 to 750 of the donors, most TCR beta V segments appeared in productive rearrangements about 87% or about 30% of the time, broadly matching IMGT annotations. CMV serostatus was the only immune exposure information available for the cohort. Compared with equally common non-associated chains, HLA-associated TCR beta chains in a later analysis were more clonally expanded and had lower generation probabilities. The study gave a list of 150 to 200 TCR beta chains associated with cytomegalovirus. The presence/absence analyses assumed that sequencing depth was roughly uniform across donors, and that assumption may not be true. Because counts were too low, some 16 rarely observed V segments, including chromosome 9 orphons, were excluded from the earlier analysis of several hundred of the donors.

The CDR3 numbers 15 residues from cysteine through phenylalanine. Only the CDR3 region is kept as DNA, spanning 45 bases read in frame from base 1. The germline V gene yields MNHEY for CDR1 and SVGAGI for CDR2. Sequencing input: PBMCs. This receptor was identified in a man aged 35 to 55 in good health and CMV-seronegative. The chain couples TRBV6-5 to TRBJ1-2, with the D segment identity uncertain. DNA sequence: TGTGCCAGCAGCTACAGACAAACGGCTAATTATGGCTACACCTTC. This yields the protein CASSYRQTANYGYTF.